These 5 T cell receptor beta chains were all obtained from the same sample, sequenced in a study of regulatory T cells in long-lasting Graves disease. Time point of the sample: persistent/refractory GD, antithyroid drugs over 5 years with positive TRAb. PBMC-extracted RNA yielded the TCR library. CDR3-region Arm-PCR and iRepertoire HTBI primers produced the TCR beta libraries. Via MiXCR, TCRdb re-called the multiplex PCR reads, giving one row per CDR3 protein. The repertoire holds over 300,000 distinct CDR3 sequences, with about 18% as singletons. Specimen: peripheral blood mononuclear cells (PBMCs), collected when the disease was refractory, from a patient treated with antithyroid drugs. The receptors come from a female donor with Graves disease.

Comments on this clonotype: A much bigger clone sits one base away, suggesting this may be a read error. This rearrangement joins TRBV10-3 to TRBJ1-6, with a weak D call TRBD1 (5 bases). Germline loops: CDR1 ENHRY, CDR2 SYGVKD. The CDR3 is made up of 14 amino acids. The V end lost 6 bases, the J end lost 9 bases, and 15 bases lay between the germline ends. This CDR3 reads CAISRAVFASPLHF. CDR3 coding DNA: TGTGCCATCAGCAGGGCAGTTTTTGCTTCACCCCTCCACTTT.

This clonotype was counted ten times or more. V usage is TRBV20-1 and J usage is TRBJ1-1, with D hard to call. In germline, CDR1 is DFQATT, CDR2 SNEGSKA (reference sequence). Trimming stripped 5 bases from V and 3 bases from J, with 19 bases between. The CDR3 covers 15 residues. CDR3 in amino acids: CSAQATRPRDTEAFF. CDR3 DNA sequence: TGCAGTGCTCAGGCCACGCGCCCAAGGGACACTGAAGCTTTCTTT.

Concerning this clonotype itself: Being one base from a much bigger clone, this may be a read error. The chain is built from TRBV13 and TRBJ2-7; the match to TRBD1 covers 9 bases. Germline assignment: CDR1 PRHDT and CDR2 FYEKMQ (reference sequence). Germline trimming cut 5 bases from V and 5 bases from J; bases unmatched to any gene: 10. The CDR3 is 15 amino acids. The CDR3 coding sequence is TGTGCCAGCAGCCACGGTGGGACAGGGCAGGACGAGCAGTACTTC. It specifies CASSHGGTGQDEQYF.

This clonotype came up many times. This rearrangement joins TRBV7-2 to TRBJ2-7; D is undetermined. CDR3 length equals 14 residues. V was pared by 0 bases and J by 4 bases, with 10 bases between. Germline V CDR1 and CDR2: SGHTA, FQGNSA. CDR3 sequence (DNA): TGTGCCAGCAGCTTAGCGCTGGGTGGGTACGAGCAGTACTTC. It codes for CASSLALGGYEQYF.

J is TRBJ2-5 and V is TRBV20-1; 7 nucleotides match TRBD1. Germline V lookup: CDR1 DFQATT, CDR2 SNEGSKA (reference sequence). Trimming cost V 6 bases and J 5 bases; bases outside gene matches: 9. The CDR3 is 13 amino acids. The CDR3 here is CSAPTGTRETQYF. CDR3 sequence (DNA): TGCAGTGCACCGACAGGGACAAGGGAGACCCAGTACTTC.